This TCR beta chain is drawn from a study of T cells in Graves' hyperthyroidism and ophthalmopathy. Study-level findings and limits: Stable hyperthyroidism and ophthalmopathy were separated using 13 V-J signatures. Model output signaled ophthalmopathy a median 6.5 months ahead of onset.

The source material, RNA transcripts, was used to amplify TCR beta CDR3 regions. HTBI primers were employed in a first-round RT-PCR of the TCR CDR3. One entry per CDR3 protein, called by TCRdb with MiXCR from the multiplex PCR reads. Found here are about 300,000 distinct CDR3 sequences, 16% of them singletons; the top ten hold approximately 33%. The CDR3 runs to 14 residues. The germline V and J ends were trimmed by 7 bases and 3 bases, with 15 bases remaining between them. Germline loops: CDR1 LGHDT, CDR2 YNNKEL (reference sequence). Thyroid ultrasound, orbital computed tomography, clinical symptoms, and serum thyroxine and TRAb underpinned diagnoses. This clonotype was counted at least ten times. The target antigen is unknown.

The clonotype was recovered from a man aged 25-45 years with Graves' hyperthyroidism. The specimen sequenced was blood. V and J are TRBV3-1 and TRBJ1-1, with a weak D call TRBD1 (5 bases). The CDR3 spells CASTKGIVDTEAFF. In nucleotides, the CDR3 is TGTGCCAGCACCAAGGGGATTGTGGACACTGAAGCTTTCTTT.